Listed below are T cell receptor beta chains from one sample, sequenced in a study of T cell responses to AZD1222 COVID-19 vaccine. The data were produced by immunoSEQ multiplex PCR, yet TCRdb's version contains in-frame clones alone and is incomplete. The sample has around 150,000 clones; 92% are singletons. The sample in question was peripheral blood, obtained on day 0 of AZD1222 vaccination. The receptors originated from an adult in good health. Both conserved end residues are part of each CDR3. Fields, in order: CDR3 length, clone size, D gene, J gene, V gene, CDR3 DNA, CDR3 protein. The D gene is left open where the match is weak. The listing skips clone size in some rows; elsewhere it reads once, few, many or a size class.

15	NA	TRBD2	TRBJ2-7	TRBV6-2/TRBV6-3	TGTGCCAGCAGTTATTTACTAGCGGGATCCTACGAGCAGTACTTC	CASSYLLAGSYEQYF
14	NA	NA	TRBJ1-5	TRBV6-2/TRBV6-3	TGTGCCAGCAGCTCCCAGGGGAACAATCAGCCCCAGCATTTT	CASSSQGNNQPQHF
12	NA	NA	TRBJ2-5	TRBV6-5	TGTGCCAGCAGTTACGGACAAGAGACCCAGTACTTC	CASSYGQETQYF
14	NA	NA	TRBJ2-3	TRBV6-5	TGTGCCAGCAGCGGAGGCGGGGCTGCAGATACGCAGTATTTT	CASSGGGAADTQYF
16	NA	NA	TRBJ2-3	TRBV9	TGTGCCAGCAGCGTTGGGGGTCGGGACAGCACAGATACGCAGTATTTT	CASSVGGRDSTDTQYF
16	NA	NA	TRBJ2-5	TRBV28	TGTGCCAGCAGTTTAAACTTCTGGACGGGCGGGGAGACCCAGTACTTC	CASSLNFWTGGETQYF
16	NA	NA	TRBJ2-1	TRBV7-3	TGTGCCAGCAGCTTAAATCCGGGTACTACAGGCAATGAGCAGTTCTTC	CASSLNPGTTGNEQFF
15	NA	NA	TRBJ2-7	TRBV7-2	TGTGCCAGCAGCCCCAATCAGGGTACTTCCTACGAGCAGTACTTC	CASSPNQGTSYEQYF
13	NA	NA	TRBJ2-5	TRBV7-3	TGTGCCAGCAGGAACCCAGGGGAAGAGACCCAGTACTTC	CASRNPGEETQYF
16	once	TRBD1	TRBJ1-1	TRBV3-1/TRBV3-2	TGTGCCAGCAGCCTTGGTCTCGGACAGGTAAACACTGAAGCTTTCTTT	CASSLGLGQVNTEAFF
14	NA	NA	TRBJ1-1	TRBV19	TGTGCCAGTAGGCTGACAGGAGTGAACACTGAAGCTTTCTTT	CASRLTGVNTEAFF
14	NA	TRBD1	TRBJ1-1	TRBV5-6	TGTGCCAGCAGTTGGGACAGGGGGAACACTGAAGCTTTCTTT	CASSWDRGNTEAFF
16	NA	TRBD2	TRBJ2-1	TRBV10-3	TGTGCCATCAGTGCGAGTAGCGGGTCCCGCAACAATGAGCAGTTCTTC	CAISASSGSRNNEQFF
14	NA	TRBD1	TRBJ1-2	TRBV5-1	TGCGCCAGCAGCTTGGAACAGGGGGCGGGAGGCTACACCTTC	CASSLEQGAGGYTF
13	NA	NA	TRBJ1-1	TRBV3-1/TRBV3-2	TGTGCCAGCAGCAGCAAACTAAACACTGAAGCTTTCTTT	CASSSKLNTEAFF
14	NA	NA	TRBJ1-6	TRBV6-6	TGTGCCAGCAATACGGGGGCAGGGACTTCACCCCTCCACTTT	CASNTGAGTSPLHF
13	NA	NA	TRBJ1-6	TRBV30	TGTGCCTGGACCCGCTCCTATAATTCACCCCTCCACTTT	CAWTRSYNSPLHF
13	NA	NA	TRBJ1-1	TRBV28	TGTGCCAGCAGTCCCCCAGGGAACACTGAAGCTTTCTTT	CASSPPGNTEAFF
12	NA	NA	TRBJ1-2	TRBV5-5	TGTGCCAGCAGCCGGGAGGCGCGTGGCTACACCTTC	CASSREARGYTF
13	NA	NA	TRBJ2-1	TRBV6-5	TGTGCCAGCAGTACCGGTGCCTCCCTTGAGCAGTTCTTC	CASSTGASLEQFF
15	NA	NA	TRBJ1-3	TRBV3-1/TRBV3-2	TGTGCCAGCAGTCGATCCAGGGCGACTGGAAACACCATATATTTT	CASSRSRATGNTIYF
15	NA	NA	TRBJ2-2	TRBV19	TGTGCCAGTAGTATAGTTGGCAGCTTCACCGGGGAGCTGTTTTTT	CASSIVGSFTGELFF
12	NA	NA	TRBJ2-2	TRBV30	TGTGCCTGGGATTGGGCCGTCGGGGAGCTGTTTTTT	CAWDWAVGELFF
14	NA	TRBD1	TRBJ1-5	TRBV2	TGTGCCAGCAGTGTTACAGGGGGCGAACAGCCCCAGCATTTT	CASSVTGGEQPQHF
13	NA	NA	TRBJ2-7	TRBV20-1	TGCAGTGCTAGTCGGGGAGACTCCTACGAGCAGTACTTC	CSASRGDSYEQYF
15	NA	NA	TRBJ2-6	TRBV6-5	TGTGCCAGCACTCGGGGTCCCTCTGGGGCCAACGTCCTGACTTTC	CASTRGPSGANVLTF
15	NA	NA	TRBJ2-7	TRBV7-9	TGTGCCAGCAGCGCGACCACGGGGCTGGGGTACGAGCAGTACTTC	CASSATTGLGYEQYF
20	NA	TRBD1	TRBJ2-3	TRBV7-3	TGTGCCAGCAGCTTAAGATGGACAGGGGCACCAAATACAACCACAGATACGCAGTATTTT	CASSLRWTGAPNTTTDTQYF
11	NA	TRBD1	TRBJ1-1	TRBV29-1	TGCAGCGCCGGGGGGCCCAGGGGGGCTTTCTTT	CSAGGPRGAFF
15	NA	NA	TRBJ2-3	TRBV6-1	TGTGCCAGCAGTGAATGGGGATTGAGCACAGATACGCAGTATTTT	CASSEWGLSTDTQYF
14	NA	NA	TRBJ1-5	TRBV13	TGTGCCAGCAGCTTAGGACAGAGCAATCAGCCCCAGCATTTT	CASSLGQSNQPQHF
18	NA	TRBD2	TRBJ2-1	TRBV15	TGTGCCACCAGCAGATATCGGACTAGCGGGAGGGCCGGGGATGAGCAGTTCTTC	CATSRYRTSGRAGDEQFF
12	NA	NA	TRBJ2-7	TRBV19	TGTGCCAGTAGTATAGCGGGACCCACAGAGTACTTC	CASSIAGPTEYF
15	NA	TRBD1	TRBJ1-6	TRBV30	TGTGCCTGGAGTGTAAGTGGGACAGGAAATTCACCCCTCCACTTT	CAWSVSGTGNSPLHF
17	NA	NA	TRBJ2-1	TRBV5-1	TGCGCCAGCAGCCGGATCCCAGGGGAGTTCTCCTACAATGAGCAGTTCTTC	CASSRIPGEFSYNEQFF
14	NA	NA	TRBJ2-1	TRBV7-2	TGTGCCAGCAGCTTGTCGGTGGCGCAGAATGAGCAGTTCTTC	CASSLSVAQNEQFF
17	NA	TRBD1	TRBJ1-6	TRBV3-1/TRBV3-2	TGTGCCAGCTCCCCAAGGGTACAGGGGGCAGGCAATTCACCCCTCCACTTT	CASSPRVQGAGNSPLHF
15	NA	TRBD1	TRBJ1-6	TRBV6-5	TGTGCCAGTAACTCCGGGACAGGGTATAATTCACCCCTCCACTTT	CASNSGTGYNSPLHF
14	NA	NA	TRBJ1-1	TRBV30	TGTGCCTGGAGTTCCTACCGAGCGAGATTGGAAGCTTTCTTT	CAWSSYRARLEAFF
15	NA	NA	TRBJ2-7	TRBV7-9	TGTGCCAGCAGCTTTCGCGCAGCGCGAACCTACGAGCAGTACTTC	CASSFRAARTYEQYF
12	NA	NA	TRBJ2-7	TRBV28	TGTGCCAGCAGCGACACATTGGGTGAGCAGTACTTC	CASSDTLGEQYF
17	NA	TRBD1	TRBJ2-5	TRBV5-1	TGCGCCAGCAGCTTGGCCCCCCGGGACAGGGATTTGGAGACCCAGTACTTC	CASSLAPRDRDLETQYF
15	NA	NA	TRBJ2-4	TRBV9	TGTGCCAGCAGCGTAGCTGCCCAAAGTGGGAACATTCAGTACTTC	CASSVAAQSGNIQYF
12	NA	NA	TRBJ2-3	TRBV13	TGTGCCAGCAGCGTATCCACAGATACGCAGTATTTT	CASSVSTDTQYF
15	NA	NA	TRBJ1-5	TRBV7-2	TGTGCCAGCAGCCCGATGCGGGCGAGTAATCAGCCCCAGCATTTT	CASSPMRASNQPQHF
12	NA	NA	TRBJ1-2	TRBV30	TGTGCCTCGCCCCGAGGGAGCTATGGCTACACCTTC	CASPRGSYGYTF
13	NA	NA	TRBJ2-5	TRBV7-9	TGTGCCAGCAGCTTAGACTTTGAGGGCGGGGTGAACTTC	CASSLDFEGGVNF
15	NA	NA	TRBJ1-3	TRBV28	TGTGCGACGGACGACCGATCTATTTCTGGAAACACCATATATTTT	CATDDRSISGNTIYF
15	NA	NA	TRBJ1-6	TRBV19	TGTGCCAGTAGTATTCGACCAGGGACCAATTCACCCCTCCACTTT	CASSIRPGTNSPLHF
16	NA	NA	TRBJ2-3	TRBV6-2/TRBV6-3	TGTGCCAGCAGCCCCGACCGGGGTCCAAGCACAGATACGCAGTATTTT	CASSPDRGPSTDTQYF
14	NA	TRBD2	TRBJ2-2	TRBV29-1	TGCAGCGTTGCCGGACTAGCGGGGGGCGGGGAGCTGTTTTTT	CSVAGLAGGGELFF
20	NA	NA	TRBJ2-4	TRBV6-2/TRBV6-3	TGTGCCAGCAGTTCTCCTCGACTGGACAAGGGGATTCTAGCCAAAAACATTCAGTACTTC	CASSSPRLDKGILAKNIQYF